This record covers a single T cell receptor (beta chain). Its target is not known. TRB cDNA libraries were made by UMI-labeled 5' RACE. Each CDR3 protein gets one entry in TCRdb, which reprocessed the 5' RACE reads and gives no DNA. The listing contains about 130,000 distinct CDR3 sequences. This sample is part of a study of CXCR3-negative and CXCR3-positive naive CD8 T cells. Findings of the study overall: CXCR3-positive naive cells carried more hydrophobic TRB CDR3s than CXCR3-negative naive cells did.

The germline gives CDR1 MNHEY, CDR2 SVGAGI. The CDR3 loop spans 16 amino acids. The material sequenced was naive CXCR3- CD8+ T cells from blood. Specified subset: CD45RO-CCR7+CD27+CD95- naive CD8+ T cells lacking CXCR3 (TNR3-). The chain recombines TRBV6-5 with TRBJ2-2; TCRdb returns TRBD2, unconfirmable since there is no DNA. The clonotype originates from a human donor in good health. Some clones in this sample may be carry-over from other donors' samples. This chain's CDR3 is CASSYSGPSNTGELFF.